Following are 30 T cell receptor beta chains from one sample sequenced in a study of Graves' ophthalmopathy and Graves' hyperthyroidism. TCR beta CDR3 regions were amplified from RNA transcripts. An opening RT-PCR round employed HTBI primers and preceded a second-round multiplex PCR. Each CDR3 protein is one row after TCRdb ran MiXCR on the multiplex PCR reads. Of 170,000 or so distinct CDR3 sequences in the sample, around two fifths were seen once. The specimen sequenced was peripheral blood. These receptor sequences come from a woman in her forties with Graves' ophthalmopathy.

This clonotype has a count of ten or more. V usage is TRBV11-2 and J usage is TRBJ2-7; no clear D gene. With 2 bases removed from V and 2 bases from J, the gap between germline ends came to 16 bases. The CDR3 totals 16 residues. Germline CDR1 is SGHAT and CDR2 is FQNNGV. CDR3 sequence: CASSLTSLGSPYEQYF. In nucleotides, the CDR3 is TGTGCCAGCAGCTTAACCTCGTTGGGATCCCCCTACGAGCAGTACTTC.

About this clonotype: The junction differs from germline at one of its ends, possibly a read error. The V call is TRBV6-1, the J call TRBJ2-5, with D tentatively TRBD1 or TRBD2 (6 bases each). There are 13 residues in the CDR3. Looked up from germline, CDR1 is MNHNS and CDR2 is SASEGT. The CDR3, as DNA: TGTGCCACCCGGGGGACATCCCACGAGACTCAGTACTTC. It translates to CATRGTSHETQYF.

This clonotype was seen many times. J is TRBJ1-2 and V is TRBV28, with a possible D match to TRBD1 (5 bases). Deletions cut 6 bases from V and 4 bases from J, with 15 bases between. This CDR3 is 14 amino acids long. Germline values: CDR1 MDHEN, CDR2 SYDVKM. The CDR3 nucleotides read TGTGCCAGCAGGGCAATAGGTGACAGCTATGGCTACACCTTC. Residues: CASRAIGDSYGYTF.

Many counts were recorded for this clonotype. CDR3 loop: CASRSRDAAGELFF. CDR3 in DNA: TGTGCCAGCAGAAGCCGGGACGCCGCCGGGGAGCTGTTTTTT. This chain links TRBV11-3 with TRBJ2-2; perhaps D is TRBD1 or TRBD2 (5 bases each). The CDR3 extends over 14 amino acids. CDR1 SGHNT and CDR2 YENEEA come from the germline V gene. V was shortened by 6 bases and J by 6 bases, with 14 bases between the two germline ends.

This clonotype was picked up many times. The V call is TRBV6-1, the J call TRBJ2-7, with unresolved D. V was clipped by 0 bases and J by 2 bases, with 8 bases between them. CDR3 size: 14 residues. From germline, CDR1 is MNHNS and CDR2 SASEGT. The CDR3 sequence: CASSEAYQAYEQYF. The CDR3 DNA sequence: TGTGCCAGCAGTGAAGCTTACCAAGCCTACGAGCAGTACTTC.

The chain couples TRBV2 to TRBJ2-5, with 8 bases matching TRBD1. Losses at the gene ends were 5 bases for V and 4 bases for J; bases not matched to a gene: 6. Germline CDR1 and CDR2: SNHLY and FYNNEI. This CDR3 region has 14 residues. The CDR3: CASSSTGAGETQYF. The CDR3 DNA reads TGTGCCAGCAGTTCGACAGGGGCCGGAGAGACCCAGTACTTC.

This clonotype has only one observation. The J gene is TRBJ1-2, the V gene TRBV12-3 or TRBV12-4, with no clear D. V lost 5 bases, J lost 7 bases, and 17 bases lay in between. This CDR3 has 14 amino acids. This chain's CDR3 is CASSRKISGGGYTF. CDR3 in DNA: TGTGCCAGCAGTAGAAAAATCTCCGGAGGTGGCTACACCTTC.

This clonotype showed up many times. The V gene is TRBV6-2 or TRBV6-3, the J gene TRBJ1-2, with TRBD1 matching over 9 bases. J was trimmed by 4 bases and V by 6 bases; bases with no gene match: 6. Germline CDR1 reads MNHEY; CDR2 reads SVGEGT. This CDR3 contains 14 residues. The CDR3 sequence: CASREGQGVYGYTF. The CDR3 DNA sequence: TGTGCCAGCAGGGAGGGACAGGGTGTCTATGGCTACACCTTC.

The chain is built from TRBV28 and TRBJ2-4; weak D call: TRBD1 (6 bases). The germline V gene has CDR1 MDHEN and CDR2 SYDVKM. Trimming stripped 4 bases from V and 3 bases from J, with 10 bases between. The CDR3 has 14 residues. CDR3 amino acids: CASSYQGSKNIQYF. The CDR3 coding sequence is TGTGCCAGCAGTTATCAGGGGAGCAAAAACATTCAGTACTTC.

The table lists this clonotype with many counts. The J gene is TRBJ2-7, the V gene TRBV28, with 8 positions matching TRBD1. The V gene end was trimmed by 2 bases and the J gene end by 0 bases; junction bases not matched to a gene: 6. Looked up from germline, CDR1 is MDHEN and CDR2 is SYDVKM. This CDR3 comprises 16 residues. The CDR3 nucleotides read TGTGCCAGCAGTTTAACAGGACAGGGCAACTCCTACGAGCAGTACTTC. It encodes CASSLTGQGNSYEQYF. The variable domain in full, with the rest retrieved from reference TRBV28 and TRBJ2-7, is DVKVTQSSRYLVKRTGEKVFLECVQDMDHENMFWYRQDPGLGLRLIYFSYDVKMKEKGDIPEGYSVSREKKERFSLILESASTNQTSMYLCASSLTGQGNSYEQYFGPGTRLTVT.

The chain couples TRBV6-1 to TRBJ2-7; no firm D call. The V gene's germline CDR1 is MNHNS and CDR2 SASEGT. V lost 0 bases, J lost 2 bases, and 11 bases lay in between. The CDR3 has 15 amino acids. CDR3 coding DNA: TGTGCCAGCAGTGAAGCTGGAACCCATACCTACGAGCAGTACTTC. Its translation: CASSEAGTHTYEQYF.

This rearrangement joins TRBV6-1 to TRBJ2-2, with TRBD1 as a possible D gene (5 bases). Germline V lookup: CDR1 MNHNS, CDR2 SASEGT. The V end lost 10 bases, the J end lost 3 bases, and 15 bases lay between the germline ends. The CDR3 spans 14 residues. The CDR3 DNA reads TGTGCCACCCTAGGGTCAGGGTACACCGGGGAGCTGTTTTTT. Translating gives CATLGSGYTGELFF.

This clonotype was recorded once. The CDR3 is CASSRGSSSGTPLVPYEQYF. CDR3 nucleotide sequence: TGTGCCAGCAGCCGCGGATCATCTAGCGGCACCCCTCTAGTCCCCTACGAGCAGTACTTC. The chain is built from TRBV25-1 and TRBJ2-7; 7 nucleotides align to TRBD2. The CDR3 sequence is 20 residues long. CDR1 is MGHDK and CDR2 is SYGVNS in the germline V gene. Trimming took 6 bases from V and 2 from J; bases not matched to a gene: 25.

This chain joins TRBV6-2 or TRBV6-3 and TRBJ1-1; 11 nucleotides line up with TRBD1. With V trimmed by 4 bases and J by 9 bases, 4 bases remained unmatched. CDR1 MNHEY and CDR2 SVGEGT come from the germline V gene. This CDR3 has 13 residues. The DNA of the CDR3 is TGTGCCAGCAGTTCCCGGGACAGGGGGAAAGCTTTCTTT. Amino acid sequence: CASSSRDRGKAFF.

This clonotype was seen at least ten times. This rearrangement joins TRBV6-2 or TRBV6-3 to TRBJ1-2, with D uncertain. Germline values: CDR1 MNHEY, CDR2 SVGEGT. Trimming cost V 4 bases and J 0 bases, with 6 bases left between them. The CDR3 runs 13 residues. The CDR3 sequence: CASSSKANYGYTF. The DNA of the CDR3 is TGTGCCAGCAGTTCTAAAGCTAACTATGGCTACACCTTC.

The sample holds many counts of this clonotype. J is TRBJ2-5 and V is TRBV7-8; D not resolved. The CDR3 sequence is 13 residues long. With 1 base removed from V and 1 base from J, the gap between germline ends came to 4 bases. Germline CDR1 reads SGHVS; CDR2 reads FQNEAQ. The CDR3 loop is CASSLVRQETQYF. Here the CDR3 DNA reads TGTGCCAGCAGCTTAGTGCGCCAAGAGACCCAGTACTTC.

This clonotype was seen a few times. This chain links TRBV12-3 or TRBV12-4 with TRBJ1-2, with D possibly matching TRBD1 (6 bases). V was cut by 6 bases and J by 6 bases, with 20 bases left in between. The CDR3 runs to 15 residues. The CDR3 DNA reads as TGTGCCAGCAGCTCACAACTACAGGGTTCTGATGGCTACACCTTC. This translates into CASSSQLQGSDGYTF.

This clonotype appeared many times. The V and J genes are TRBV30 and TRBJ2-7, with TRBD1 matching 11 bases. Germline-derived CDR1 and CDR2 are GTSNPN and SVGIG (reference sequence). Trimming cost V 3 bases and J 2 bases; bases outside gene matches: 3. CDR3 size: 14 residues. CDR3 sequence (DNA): TGTGCCTGGAGCCGGGACAGGGGGACCTACGAGCAGTACTTC. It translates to CAWSRDRGTYEQYF.

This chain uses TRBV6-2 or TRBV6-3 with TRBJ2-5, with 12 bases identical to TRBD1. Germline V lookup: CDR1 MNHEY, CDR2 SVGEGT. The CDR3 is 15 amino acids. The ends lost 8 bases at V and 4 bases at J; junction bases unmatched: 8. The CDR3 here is CASELGQGARETQYF. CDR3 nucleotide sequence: TGTGCCAGCGAACTGGGACAGGGGGCGCGAGAGACCCAGTACTTC.

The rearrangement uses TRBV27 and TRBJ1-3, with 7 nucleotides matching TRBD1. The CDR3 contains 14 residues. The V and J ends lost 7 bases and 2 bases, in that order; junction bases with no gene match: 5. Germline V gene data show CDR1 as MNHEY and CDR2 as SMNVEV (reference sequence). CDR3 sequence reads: CASMRQGTGNTIYF. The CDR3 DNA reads TGTGCCAGCATGAGACAGGGAACTGGAAACACCATATATTTT.

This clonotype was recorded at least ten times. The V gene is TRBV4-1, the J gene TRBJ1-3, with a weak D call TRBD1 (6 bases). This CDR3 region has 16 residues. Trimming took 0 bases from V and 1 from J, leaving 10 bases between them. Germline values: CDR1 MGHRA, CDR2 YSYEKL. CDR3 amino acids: CASSQDFQGSGNTIYF. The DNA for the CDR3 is TGCGCCAGCAGCCAAGATTTTCAGGGGTCTGGAAACACCATATATTTT.

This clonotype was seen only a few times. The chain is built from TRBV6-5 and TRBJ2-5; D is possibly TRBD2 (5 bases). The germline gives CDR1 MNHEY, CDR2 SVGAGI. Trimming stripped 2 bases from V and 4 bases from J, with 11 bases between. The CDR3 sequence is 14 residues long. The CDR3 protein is CASSYGRAGETQYF. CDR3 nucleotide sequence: TGTGCCAGCAGTTACGGCCGCGCGGGAGAGACCCAGTACTTC.

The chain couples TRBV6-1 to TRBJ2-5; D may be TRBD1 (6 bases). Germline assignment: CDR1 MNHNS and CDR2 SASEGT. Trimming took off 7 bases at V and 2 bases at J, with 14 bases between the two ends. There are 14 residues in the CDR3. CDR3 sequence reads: CASKGAGVQETQYF. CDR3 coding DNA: TGTGCCAGCAAAGGGGCAGGGGTACAAGAGACCCAGTACTTC.

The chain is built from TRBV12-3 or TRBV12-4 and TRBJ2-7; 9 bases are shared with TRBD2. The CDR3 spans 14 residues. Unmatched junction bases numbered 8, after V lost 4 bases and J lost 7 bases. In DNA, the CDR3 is TGTGCCAGCAGTTCGCGGCTAGCGGGAAGAGAGCAGTACTTC. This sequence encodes CASSSRLAGREQYF.

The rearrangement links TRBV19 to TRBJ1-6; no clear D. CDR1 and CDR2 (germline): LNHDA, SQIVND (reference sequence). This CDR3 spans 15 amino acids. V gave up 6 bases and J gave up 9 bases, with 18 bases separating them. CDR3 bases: TGTGCCAGTAGCAGCCTGATCGCGGGAGGTTCACCCCTCCACTTT. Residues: CASSSLIAGGSPLHF.

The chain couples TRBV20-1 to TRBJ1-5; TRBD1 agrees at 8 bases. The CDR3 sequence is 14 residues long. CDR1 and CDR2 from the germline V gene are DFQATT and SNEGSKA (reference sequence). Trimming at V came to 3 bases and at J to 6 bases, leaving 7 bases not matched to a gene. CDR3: CSASRGDRIQPQHF. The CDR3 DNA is TGCAGTGCTAGCCGCGGGGACAGGATTCAGCCCCAGCATTTT.

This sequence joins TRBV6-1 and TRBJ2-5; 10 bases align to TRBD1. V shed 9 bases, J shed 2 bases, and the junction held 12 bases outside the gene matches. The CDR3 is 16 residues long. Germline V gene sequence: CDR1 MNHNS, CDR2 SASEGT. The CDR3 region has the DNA TGTGCCAGTGACAGGGGGCGACTAGCTCGGCAAGAGACCCAGTACTTC. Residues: CASDRGRLARQETQYF.

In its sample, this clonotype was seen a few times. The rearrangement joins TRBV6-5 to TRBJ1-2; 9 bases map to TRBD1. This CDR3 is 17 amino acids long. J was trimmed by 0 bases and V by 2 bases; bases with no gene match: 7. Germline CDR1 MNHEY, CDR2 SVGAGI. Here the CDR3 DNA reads TGTGCCAGCAGTTACAAGGGACAGGGAACAGCTAACTATGGCTACACCTTC. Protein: CASSYKGQGTANYGYTF.

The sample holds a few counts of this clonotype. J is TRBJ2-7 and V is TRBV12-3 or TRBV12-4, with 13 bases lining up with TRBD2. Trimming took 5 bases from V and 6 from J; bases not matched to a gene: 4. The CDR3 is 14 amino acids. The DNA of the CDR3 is TGTGCCAGCAGTACTAGCGGGAGGGCAGGCGAGCAGTACTTC. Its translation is CASSTSGRAGEQYF.

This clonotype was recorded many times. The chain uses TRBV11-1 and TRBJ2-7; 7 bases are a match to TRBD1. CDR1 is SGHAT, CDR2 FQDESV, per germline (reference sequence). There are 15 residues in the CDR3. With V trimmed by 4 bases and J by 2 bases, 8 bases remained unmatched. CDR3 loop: CASSSRQGPPYEQYF. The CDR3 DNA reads TGTGCCAGCAGCTCCCGACAGGGACCTCCCTACGAGCAGTACTTC.